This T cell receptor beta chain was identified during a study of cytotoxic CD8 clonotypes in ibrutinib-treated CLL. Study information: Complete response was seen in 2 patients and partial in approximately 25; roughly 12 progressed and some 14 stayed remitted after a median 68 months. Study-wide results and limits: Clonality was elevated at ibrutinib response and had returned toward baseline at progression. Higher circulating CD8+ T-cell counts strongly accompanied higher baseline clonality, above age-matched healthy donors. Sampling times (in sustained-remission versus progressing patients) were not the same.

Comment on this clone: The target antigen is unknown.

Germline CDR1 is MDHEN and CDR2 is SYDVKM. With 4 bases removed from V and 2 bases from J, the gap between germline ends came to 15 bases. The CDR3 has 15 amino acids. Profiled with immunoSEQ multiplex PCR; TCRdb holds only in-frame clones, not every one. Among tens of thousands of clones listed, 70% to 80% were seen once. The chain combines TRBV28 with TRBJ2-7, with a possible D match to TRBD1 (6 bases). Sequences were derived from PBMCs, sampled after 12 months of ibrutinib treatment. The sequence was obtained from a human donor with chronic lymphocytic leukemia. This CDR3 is CASSSPGVPTYEQYF. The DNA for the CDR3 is TGTGCCAGCAGTTCCCCAGGGGTCCCTACCTACGAGCAGTACTTC.